This T cell receptor (beta chain) was captured by sequencing in a study of blood T cells in healthy people across ages. Study findings and constraints: Comparison with aged donors showed that long-lived donors had more naive CD4+ cells and higher diversity.

This clonotype appeared a few times. Its target is not known. Mismatch with germline at one junction end may stem from a read error. The second PCR ran roughly 6 to 12 cycles with a sample-barcoded 5' primer and J-beta primers. TCRdb redid the calling of the 5' RACE reads with MiXCR, one entry per CDR3 protein. The sample shows around 990,000 distinct CDR3 sequences, 20% to 25% of them seen only once. In addition, the sample was reused for a study of T cells of mothers and their children. This second study says: Researchers found no T cell clones that were persistent and microchimeric.

This sequence originates from a girl between 2 and 10 years old in good health. Sequenced sample: blood.

This CDR3 is CASSIAGARTGEPFF. In nucleotides, the CDR3 is TGTGCCAGCAGTATTGCGGGGGCCCGGACCGGGGAGCCGTTTTTT. This sequence joins TRBV5-6 and TRBJ2-2; tentatively, D is TRBD2 (7 bases). The CDR3 is 15 amino acids. The germline CDR1 and CDR2 sequences are SGHDT and YYEEEE.